The TCR beta chain under discussion was sequenced for a study of PD-1 blockade in classical Hodgkin lymphoma. A word on this clone: Antigen unknown.

General study points: Complete responders started with a diversity level that resembled newly diagnosed patients at baseline.

Time point denoted: cycle 4 day 1 (C4D1), after more than 5 weeks of nivolumab. Every patient was affected by relapse after autologous stem cell transplantation, while exposure to brentuximab vedotin was not uniform. The germline V gene encodes CDR1 LNHDA and CDR2 SQIVND (reference sequence). The CDR3 is 13 amino acids. Trimming cost V 5 bases and J 4 bases; bases outside gene matches: 1. The data were produced by immunoSEQ multiplex PCR, yet TCRdb's version contains in-frame clones alone and is incomplete. The data contain over 85,000 clones, about 92% of them singletons. The specimen was peripheral blood mononuclear cells (PBMCs), collected before the fourth cycle of nivolumab. This TCR was recovered from a human donor with classical Hodgkin lymphoma. V usage is TRBV19 and J usage is TRBJ2-5; 10 bases match TRBD1. Here the CDR3 reads CASSWTGGETQYF. The CDR3 region has the DNA TGTGCCAGTAGTTGGACAGGGGGAGAGACCCAGTACTTC.